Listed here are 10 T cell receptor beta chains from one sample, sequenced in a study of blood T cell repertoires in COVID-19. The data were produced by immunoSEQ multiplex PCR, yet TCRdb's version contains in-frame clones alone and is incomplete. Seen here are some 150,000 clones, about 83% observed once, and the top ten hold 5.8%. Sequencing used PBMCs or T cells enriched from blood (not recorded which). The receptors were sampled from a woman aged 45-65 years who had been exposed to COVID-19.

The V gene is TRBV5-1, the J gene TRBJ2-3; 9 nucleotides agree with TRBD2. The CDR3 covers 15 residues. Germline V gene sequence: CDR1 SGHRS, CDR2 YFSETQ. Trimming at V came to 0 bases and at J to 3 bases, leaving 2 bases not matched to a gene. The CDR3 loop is CASSLASGRTDTQYF. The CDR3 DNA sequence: TGCGCCAGCAGCTTGGCCAGCGGGAGGACAGATACGCAGTATTTT.

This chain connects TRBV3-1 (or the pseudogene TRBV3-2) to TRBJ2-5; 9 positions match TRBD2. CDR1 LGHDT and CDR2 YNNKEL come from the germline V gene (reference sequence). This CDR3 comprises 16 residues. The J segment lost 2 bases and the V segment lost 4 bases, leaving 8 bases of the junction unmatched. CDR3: CASSLTIAGAQETQYF. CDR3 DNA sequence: TGTGCCAGCAGCCTCACCATAGCGGGGGCACAAGAGACCCAGTACTTC.

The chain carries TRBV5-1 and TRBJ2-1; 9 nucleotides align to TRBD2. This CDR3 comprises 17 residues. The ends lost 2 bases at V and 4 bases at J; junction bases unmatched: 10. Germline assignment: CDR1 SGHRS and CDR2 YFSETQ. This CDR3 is CASSFYLSGSSYNEQFF. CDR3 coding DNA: TGCGCCAGCAGCTTCTACCTTAGCGGGAGTAGTTACAATGAGCAGTTCTTC.

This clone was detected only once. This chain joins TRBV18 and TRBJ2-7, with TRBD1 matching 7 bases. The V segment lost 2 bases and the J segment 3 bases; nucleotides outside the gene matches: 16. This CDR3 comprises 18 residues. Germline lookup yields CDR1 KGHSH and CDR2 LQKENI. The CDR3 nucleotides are TGTGCCAGCTCACCAAAGGTAACGGACAGGATCTCAAACTACGAGCAGTACTTC. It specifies CASSPKVTDRISNYEQYF. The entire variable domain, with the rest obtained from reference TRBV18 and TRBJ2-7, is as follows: NAGVMQNPRHLVRRRGQEARLRCSPMKGHSHVYWYRQLPEEGLKFMVYLQKENIIDESGMPKERFSAEFPKEGPSILRIQQVVRGDSAAYFCASSPKVTDRISNYEQYFGPGTRLTVT.

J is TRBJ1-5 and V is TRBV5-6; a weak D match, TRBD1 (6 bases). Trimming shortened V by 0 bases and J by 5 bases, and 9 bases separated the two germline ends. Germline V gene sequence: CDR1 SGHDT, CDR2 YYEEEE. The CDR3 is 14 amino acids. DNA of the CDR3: TGTGCCAGCAGCTTGGGACAGGCTGATCAGCCCCAGCATTTT. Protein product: CASSLGQADQPQHF.

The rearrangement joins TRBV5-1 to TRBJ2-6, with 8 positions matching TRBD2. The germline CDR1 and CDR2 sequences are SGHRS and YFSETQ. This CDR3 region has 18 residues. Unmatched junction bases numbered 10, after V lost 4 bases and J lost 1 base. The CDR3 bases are TGCGCCAGCAGCCCAATCCTCGGGAGGGTGTCTGGGGCCAACGTCCTGACTTTC. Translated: CASSPILGRVSGANVLTF.

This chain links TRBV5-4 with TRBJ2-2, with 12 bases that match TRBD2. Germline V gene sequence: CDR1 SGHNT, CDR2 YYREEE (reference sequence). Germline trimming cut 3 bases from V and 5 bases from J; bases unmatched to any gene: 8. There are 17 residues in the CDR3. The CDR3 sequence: CASSSRPSGRATGELFF. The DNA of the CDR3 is TGTGCCAGCAGCTCCCGCCCTAGCGGGAGGGCTACCGGGGAGCTGTTTTTT.

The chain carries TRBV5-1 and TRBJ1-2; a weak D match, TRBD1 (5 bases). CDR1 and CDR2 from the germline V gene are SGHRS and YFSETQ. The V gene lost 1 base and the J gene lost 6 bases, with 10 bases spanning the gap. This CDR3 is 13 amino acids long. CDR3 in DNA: TGCGCCAGCAGCTTGCAGGGTGTGGATGGCTACACCTTC. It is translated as CASSLQGVDGYTF.

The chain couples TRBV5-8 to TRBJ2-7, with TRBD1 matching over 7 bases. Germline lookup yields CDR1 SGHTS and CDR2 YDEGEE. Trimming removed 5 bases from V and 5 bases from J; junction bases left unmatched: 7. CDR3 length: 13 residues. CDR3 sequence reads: CASRKTGINEQYF. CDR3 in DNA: TGTGCCAGCAGAAAGACAGGGATAAACGAGCAGTACTTC.

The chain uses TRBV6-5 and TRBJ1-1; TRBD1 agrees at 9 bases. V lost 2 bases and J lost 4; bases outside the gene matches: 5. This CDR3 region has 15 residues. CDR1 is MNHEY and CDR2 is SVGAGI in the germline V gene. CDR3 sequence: CASSYATGGRTEAFF. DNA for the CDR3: TGTGCCAGCAGTTACGCGACAGGGGGACGCACTGAAGCTTTCTTT.